These 32 T cell receptor beta chains share one sample of origin, sequenced in a study of OX40 agonist ivuxolimab in advanced cancers. Here immunoSEQ multiplex PCR was the method, and the copy in TCRdb shows in-frame clones only, minus some. The table records 73,000 or so clones, approximately 85% of them present only once. This specimen was CD4+ or CD8+ T cells sorted from blood, taken in a trial of the OX40 agonist ivuxolimab. These receptors originate from an adult with an advanced solid tumor such as melanoma, head and neck, liver or kidney cancer.

The table lists this clone with a few counts. The chain joins TRBV10-3 to TRBJ2-2, with a weak D call TRBD1 (5 bases). The V gene lost 0 bases and the J gene lost 9 bases, with 14 bases spanning the gap. Per the germline V gene, CDR1 is ENHRY and CDR2 is SYGVKD. This CDR3 comprises 15 residues. CDR3 bases: TGTGCCATCAGTGAGTCGGTGTCAAACAGGTGGGAGCTGTTTTTT. Its protein product is CAISESVSNRWELFF.

This chain links TRBV12-5 with TRBJ1-6, with TRBD1 as a possible D gene (5 bases). This CDR3 has 17 residues. Per germline, CDR1 LGHNT and CDR2 FRNRAP. V was cut by 6 bases and J by 13 bases, with 28 bases left in between. This CDR3 is CASGPLGRTDGEGPLHF. The CDR3 nucleotides read TGTGCTAGTGGCCCCCTGGGACGGACGGACGGTGAGGGGCCCCTCCACTTT.

The chain joins TRBV6-1 to TRBJ1-6; 7 bases fit TRBD1. The CDR3 totals 15 residues. V trimming: 4 bases; J trimming: 7 bases; junction bases outside the gene matches: 7. Germline V gene sequence: CDR1 MNHNS, CDR2 SASEGT. The CDR3 region is CASSGIRDRNSPLHF. The CDR3 DNA reads TGTGCCAGCAGTGGTATCCGGGACAGAAATTCACCCCTCCACTTT.

V is TRBV5-1 and J is TRBJ2-1; the D gene is possibly TRBD2 (6 bases). V shed 7 bases and J shed 8 bases, with 7 bases lying between them. CDR1 and CDR2 from the germline V gene are SGHRS and YFSETQ. The CDR3 consists of 10 residues. CDR3 sequence reads: CASGDYEQFF. CDR3 DNA: TGCGCCAGCGGGGACTATGAGCAGTTCTTC.

This chain uses TRBV30 with TRBJ2-7; perhaps TRBD1 as D (5 bases). Trimming removed 3 bases from V and 2 bases from J, with 14 bases in between. CDR3 length equals 14 residues. Looked up from germline, CDR1 is GTSNPN and CDR2 is SVGIG (reference sequence). Here the CDR3 reads CAWRRLDTAYEQYF. The DNA of the CDR3 is TGTGCCTGGAGGAGGCTGGACACCGCCTACGAGCAGTACTTC.

This clone was seen a handful of times. The chain has TRBV4-2 and TRBJ1-2; TRBD1 is a possible D gene (6 bases). Trimming removed 6 bases at V and 1 base at J, with 18 bases between. The length of the CDR3 is 16 residues. CDR1 and CDR2 (germline): LGHNA, YNFKEQ. The CDR3 is CASRISGGRLNYGYTF. The CDR3 bases are TGTGCCAGCAGAATTAGCGGGGGGCGGCTTAACTATGGCTACACCTTC.

This clone was counted once. This sequence joins TRBV5-1 and TRBJ2-3, with TRBD2 matching over 12 bases. V lost 4 bases, J lost 5 bases, and 8 bases stayed unmatched. This CDR3 has 16 residues. The germline gives CDR1 SGHRS, CDR2 YFSETQ. CDR3 protein: CASSPGLAGGEDTQYF. For the CDR3, the DNA is TGCGCCAGCAGCCCGGGCCTAGCGGGGGGGGAAGATACGCAGTATTTT.

This clone has just a few counts. The rearrangement links TRBV30 to TRBJ2-2; TRBD2 matches at 8 bases. Per germline, CDR1 GTSNPN and CDR2 SVGIG (reference sequence). Trimming at V came to 3 bases and at J to 4 bases, leaving 7 bases not matched to a gene. The CDR3 loop spans 15 amino acids. In DNA, the CDR3 is TGTGCCTGGAGGGGGCGGGGGGCTTCCACCGGGGAGCTGTTTTTT. It codes for CAWRGRGASTGELFF.

J is TRBJ2-7 and V is TRBV29-1; D is undetermined. The V end lost 5 bases, the J end lost 2 bases, and 13 bases lay between the germline ends. Germline-derived CDR1 and CDR2 are SQVTM and ANQGSEA. The CDR3 has 13 residues. This CDR3 reads CSVSDSTPYEQYF. In DNA form, the CDR3 reads TGCAGCGTTTCAGACTCCACTCCCTACGAGCAGTACTTC.

V gene TRBV5-1 combines with J gene TRBJ2-7; 9 positions match TRBD1. The CDR3 length is 15 residues. V was pared by 4 bases and J by 0 bases, with 5 bases of the junction left unmatched. The germline gives CDR1 SGHRS, CDR2 YFSETQ. The CDR3 DNA reads as TGCGCCAGCAGCCCGGGGACAGGGAACTCCTACGAGCAGTACTTC. The encoded protein is CASSPGTGNSYEQYF.

The CDR3 reads CASSVGGVGSGELFF. The CDR3 bases are TGTGCCAGCAGCGTAGGTGGGGTCGGGAGCGGGGAGCTGTTTTTT. The chain employs TRBV9 and TRBJ2-2; D is perhaps TRBD2 (6 bases). V was trimmed by 0 bases and J by 7 bases, leaving 13 bases between them. Germline V CDR1 and CDR2: SGDLS, YYNGEE. The CDR3 is made up of 15 amino acids.

The genes are TRBV4-3 and TRBJ2-1; maybe TRBD1 (5 bases). V shed 0 bases and J shed 10 bases, with 16 bases lying between them. This CDR3 has 15 amino acids. Germline loops: CDR1 LGHNA, CDR2 YSLEER. The CDR3 loop is CASSQEWGQRLEQFF. The CDR3 DNA is TGCGCCAGCAGCCAAGAGTGGGGCCAGAGGTTGGAGCAGTTCTTC.

V is TRBV5-4 and J is TRBJ2-3, with 7 bases aligning to TRBD1. Germline V CDR1 and CDR2: SGHNT, YYREEE (reference sequence). This CDR3 is built from 14 residues. V shed 0 bases and J 6 bases; nucleotides not matched to a gene: 4. The CDR3 DNA sequence: TGTGCCAGCAGCTTGGCCATCAGGGGGGATACGCAGTATTTT. Protein product: CASSLAIRGDTQYF.

CDR3 region: CASKVGQGYEKLFF. The CDR3, as DNA: TGTGCCAGCAAAGTAGGACAGGGCTATGAAAAACTGTTTTTT. The chain joins TRBV6-5 to TRBJ1-4; 8 bases match TRBD1. This CDR3 has 14 amino acids. Trimming took 7 bases from V and 6 from J; bases not matched to a gene: 7. Germline CDR1 and CDR2: MNHEY and SVGAGI.

The rearrangement links TRBV4-3 to TRBJ1-6, with D possibly TRBD1 on 6 matching bases. This CDR3 is built from 16 residues. CDR1 is LGHNA and CDR2 is YSLEER in the germline V gene. V lost 1 base and J lost 6, with 13 bases in between. The CDR3 spells CASSQGTGLSNSPLHF. In DNA form, the CDR3 reads TGCGCCAGCAGCCAAGGCACAGGGTTATCTAATTCACCCCTCCACTTT.

The chain joins TRBV28 to TRBJ2-3, with D hard to call. Germline CDR1 is MDHEN and CDR2 is SYDVKM. The CDR3 has 17 amino acids. The V gene lost 5 bases and the J gene lost 0 bases, with 18 bases spanning the gap. DNA for the CDR3: TGTGCCAGCAGTCCCCCGACTGACCTTTCTAGCACAGATACGCAGTATTTT. The encoded protein is CASSPPTDLSSTDTQYF.

The V gene is TRBV11-2, the J gene TRBJ2-5; 8 nucleotides match TRBD1. The CDR3 is 14 amino acids. Germline loops: CDR1 SGHAT, CDR2 FQNNGV. Trimming at V came to 5 bases and at J to 5 bases, leaving 7 bases not matched to a gene. CDR3 loop: CASSPGGFSETQYF. DNA of the CDR3: TGTGCCAGCAGCCCAGGGGGCTTCTCGGAGACCCAGTACTTC.

This clone has just a few counts. V is TRBV9 and J is TRBJ1-1; the D is unclear. CDR1 SGDLS and CDR2 YYNGEE come from the germline V gene. The CDR3 runs 13 residues. V was cut by 4 bases and J by 8 bases, with 15 bases left in between. The CDR3 sequence: CASSSRAASEAFF. The CDR3 bases are TGTGCCAGCAGCTCCCGGGCAGCGTCGGAAGCTTTCTTT.

The J gene is TRBJ2-7, the V gene TRBV11-2; D call uncertain. V shed 3 bases and J shed 1 base, with 13 bases lying between them. CDR1 is SGHAT and CDR2 is FQNNGV in the germline V gene. CDR3 length equals 15 residues. CDR3 loop: CASSFSVDTSYEQYF. The DNA for the CDR3 is TGTGCCAGCAGCTTCTCCGTGGATACATCCTACGAGCAGTACTTC.

This clone was observed a few times. The chain recombines TRBV5-6 with TRBJ1-4; D is unresolved. CDR1 is SGHDT, CDR2 YYEEEE, per germline. This CDR3 region has 14 residues. With 4 bases removed from V and 4 bases from J, the gap between germline ends came to 11 bases. The CDR3: CASSLDSYNEKLFF. The CDR3 DNA is TGTGCCAGCAGCCTGGACTCCTATAATGAAAAACTGTTTTTT.

The chain has TRBV6-5 and TRBJ2-2, with 9 nucleotides matching TRBD1. The CDR3 covers 14 residues. Germline CDR1 is MNHEY and CDR2 is SVGAGI. After removal of 6 bases from V and 6 bases from J, the junction contained 5 bases not matched to a gene. This CDR3 is CASRAQGAAGELFF. For the CDR3, the DNA is TGTGCCAGCAGGGCACAGGGGGCGGCCGGGGAGCTGTTTTTT.

The rearrangement uses TRBV2 and TRBJ1-1; tentatively, D is TRBD1 (5 bases). The length of the CDR3 is 14 residues. Trimming pared 1 base from V and 4 bases from J, leaving 10 bases between. Germline V gene data show CDR1 as SNHLY and CDR2 as FYNNEI. The CDR3 protein is CASSEDGGSTEAFF. DNA of the CDR3: TGTGCCAGCAGTGAAGACGGGGGGAGCACTGAAGCTTTCTTT.

The rearrangement uses TRBV11-2 and TRBJ2-7; D may match TRBD1 or TRBD2 (5 bases each). This CDR3 spans 16 amino acids. Germline V gives CDR1 SGHAT, CDR2 FQNNGV. The V gene lost 0 bases and the J gene lost 4 bases, with 16 bases spanning the gap. The CDR3 is CASSLDLAGTGYEQYF. The CDR3 nucleotides are TGTGCCAGCAGCTTAGATCTTGCTGGGACGGGGTACGAGCAGTACTTC.

V and J are TRBV4-3 and TRBJ2-1; D ambiguous. This CDR3 is 16 amino acids long. V lost 2 bases and J 0 bases, leaving 11 bases between the germline ends. Germline V gene sequence: CDR1 LGHNA, CDR2 YSLEER. This CDR3 reads CASSQRPASSYNEQFF. CDR3 DNA sequence: TGCGCCAGCAGCCAACGACCCGCCAGCTCCTACAATGAGCAGTTCTTC.

This clone was seen a single time. V is TRBV18 and J is TRBJ1-5; D is perhaps TRBD1 (6 bases). The germline V gene encodes CDR1 KGHSH and CDR2 LQKENI. V shed 6 bases and J shed 8 bases, with 17 bases lying between them. The CDR3 runs 14 residues. In DNA, the CDR3 is TGTGCCAGCTCTCCCCAGGGGCAAGCAGAGCCCCAGCATTTT. Its protein product is CASSPQGQAEPQHF.

The genes are TRBV19 and TRBJ2-3; 8 bases are a match to TRBD2. J lost 2 bases, V lost 6 bases, and 10 bases had no gene match. Germline V CDR1 and CDR2: LNHDA, SQIVND (reference sequence). The CDR3 has 16 amino acids. The CDR3 region has the DNA TGTGCCAGTAGCTCCCCCCGGACTAGCCCCACAGATACGCAGTATTTT. This codes for CASSSPRTSPTDTQYF.

The chain has TRBV30 and TRBJ2-3, with D uncertain. The CDR3 length is 14 residues. Trimming took 4 bases from V and 2 from J, leaving 13 bases between them. Looked up from germline, CDR1 is GTSNPN and CDR2 is SVGIG (reference sequence). CDR3 DNA: TGTGCCTGGATCCCCGGCCTCCACACAGATACGCAGTATTTT. Encoded protein: CAWIPGLHTDTQYF.

The chain is built from TRBV16 and TRBJ1-1; D is possibly TRBD1 (6 bases). The CDR3 spans 16 residues. Per germline, CDR1 KGHSY and CDR2 FQNENV. V gave up 3 bases and J gave up 1 base, with 15 bases separating them. The CDR3 reads CASSHLGADQNTEAFF. The CDR3 region has the DNA TGTGCCAGCAGCCATCTGGGGGCAGACCAGAACACTGAAGCTTTCTTT.

The chain has TRBV2 and TRBJ2-7; D remains ambiguous. The length of the CDR3 is 11 residues. Trimming took 5 bases from V and 1 from J, leaving 3 bases between them. Germline values: CDR1 SNHLY, CDR2 FYNNEI. CDR3 nucleotides: TGTGCCAGCAGTCGGTCCTACGAGCAGTACTTC. Amino acid sequence: CASSRSYEQYF.

V gene TRBV7-3 combines with J gene TRBJ2-5; possibly TRBD1 for D (5 bases). The length of the CDR3 is 13 residues. V lost 10 bases to trimming and J lost 2 bases, with 14 bases between them. Per the germline V gene, CDR1 is SGHTA and CDR2 is FQGTGA. CDR3 in amino acids: CATSVGPQETQYF. In nucleotides, the CDR3 is TGTGCCACCTCGGTGGGGCCTCAAGAGACCCAGTACTTC. Drawing the rest from reference TRBV7-3 and TRBJ2-5, the complete variable domain is GAGVSQTPSNKVTEKGKYVELRCDPISGHTALYWYRQSLGQGPEFLIYFQGTGAADDSGLPNDRFFAVRPEGSVSTLKIQRTERGDSAVYLCATSVGPQETQYFGPGTRLLVL.

The chain recombines TRBV2 with TRBJ1-2, with D possibly matching TRBD1 (5 bases). The V and J ends lost 1 base and 4 bases respectively, with 10 bases between them. CDR3 length: 14 residues. Looked up from germline, CDR1 is SNHLY and CDR2 is FYNNEI. CDR3 coding DNA: TGTGCCAGCAGTGAAGATAGACAGCGCTATGGCTACACCTTC. Translation: CASSEDRQRYGYTF. The full variable domain, its missing parts supplied by reference TRBV2 and TRBJ1-2, is EPEVTQTPSHQVTQMGQEVILRCVPISNHLYFYWYRQILGQKVEFLVSFYNNEISEKSEIFDDQFSVERPDGSNFTLKIRSTKLEDSAMYFCASSEDRQRYGYTFGSGTRLTVV.

The chain uses TRBV7-8 and TRBJ1-5; D uncertain. The CDR3 length is 14 residues. Trimming pared 3 bases from V and 4 bases from J, leaving 10 bases between. Germline V gene data show CDR1 as SGHVS and CDR2 as FQNEAQ. For the CDR3, the DNA is TGTGCCAGCAGCTTCCGGACGGGTAATCAGCCCCAGCATTTT. Protein sequence: CASSFRTGNQPQHF.